The clone carrying this T cell receptor beta chain has a handful of counts. As yet, its antigen is unknown. This sample is part of a study of blood T cells in healthy people across ages. Study findings and constraints: Higher diversity and more naive CD4+ cells were features of long-lived donors, compared to aged donors. Older age coincided with a roughly linear decline in TCR beta diversity per million T cells.

A sample-barcoded 5' primer and a J-beta primer mix were used in a second PCR of roughly 6 to 11 cycles. TCRdb re-called the 5' RACE reads with MiXCR, one entry per CDR3 protein. Here the sample spans 1,300,000 or so distinct CDR3 sequences, roughly 59% being singletons. The CDR3 sequence is 12 residues long. V was trimmed by 7 bases and J by 2 bases, leaving 12 bases between them. CDR1 is SQVTM and CDR2 is ANQGSEA in the germline V gene. The material sequenced was blood. V and J are TRBV29-1 and TRBJ2-7, with D maybe TRBD2 (6 bases). This clonotype was obtained from a man younger than 30 in good health. In DNA, the CDR3 is TGCAGCGGCCGGGACTCACCCTACGAGCAGTACTTC. Translated, it gives CSGRDSPYEQYF.